This T cell receptor (beta chain) comes out of a study of identical twins. This clonotype was detected a few times. TCRdb ran MiXCR on the 5' RACE reads and lists one entry per CDR3 protein. The repertoire has about 240,000 distinct CDR3 sequences, roughly an eighth of them found once; the top ten carry under 4.5%. After removal of 2 bases from V and 2 bases from J, the junction contained 18 bases not matched to a gene. In germline, CDR1 is SGHAT, CDR2 FQDESV (reference sequence). The CDR3 sequence is 21 residues long. These data were also filed under a second study, of yellow fever vaccine responses in identical twins.

The TCR was taken from a young woman in good health. Sequencing used memory (CD45RO+) T cells sorted from blood. The chain combines TRBV11-1 with TRBJ2-5; 12 bases are shared with TRBD2. In nucleotides, the CDR3 is TGTGCCAGCAGCTTAAAGCCTCGGACTAGCGGGATATTGAGGGGACAAGAGACCCAGTACTTC. Translated, it gives CASSLKPRTSGILRGQETQYF.